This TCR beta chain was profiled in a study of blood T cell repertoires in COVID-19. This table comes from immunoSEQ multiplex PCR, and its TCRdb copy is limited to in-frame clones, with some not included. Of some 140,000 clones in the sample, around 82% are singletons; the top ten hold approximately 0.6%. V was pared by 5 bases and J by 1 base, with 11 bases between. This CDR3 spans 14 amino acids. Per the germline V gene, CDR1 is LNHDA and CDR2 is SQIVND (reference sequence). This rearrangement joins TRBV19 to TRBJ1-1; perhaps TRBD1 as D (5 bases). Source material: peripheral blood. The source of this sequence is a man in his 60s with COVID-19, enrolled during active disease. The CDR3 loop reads CASSALTENTEAFF. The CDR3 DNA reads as TGTGCCAGTAGTGCTCTGACAGAGAACACTGAAGCTTTCTTT. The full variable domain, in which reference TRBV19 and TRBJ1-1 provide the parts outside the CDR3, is DGGITQSPKYLFRKEGQNVTLSCEQNLNHDAMYWYRQDPGQGLRLIYYSQIVNDFQKGDIAEGYSVSREKKESFPLTVTSAQKNPTAFYLCASSALTENTEAFFGQGTRLTVV.